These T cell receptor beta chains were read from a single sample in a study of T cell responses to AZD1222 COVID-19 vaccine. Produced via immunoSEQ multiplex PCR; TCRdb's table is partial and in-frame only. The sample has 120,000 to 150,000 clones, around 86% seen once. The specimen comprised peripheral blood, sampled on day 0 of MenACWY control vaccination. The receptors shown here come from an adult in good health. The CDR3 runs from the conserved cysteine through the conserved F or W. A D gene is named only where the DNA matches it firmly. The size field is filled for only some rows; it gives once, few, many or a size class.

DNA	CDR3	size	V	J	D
TGTGCCAGCAGTCCCCTGGGCGGCGAGACCCAGTACTTC	CASSPLGGETQYF	-	TRBV6-5	TRBJ2-5	-
TGTGCCAGCAGTTTGGGTCGGGGGGCTGGGTACAATGAGCAGTTCTTC	CASSLGRGAGYNEQFF	-	TRBV27	TRBJ2-1	-
TGTGCCAGCCAGGGTCCCGGGCAGCCCCAGCATTTT	CASQGPGQPQHF	-	TRBV2	TRBJ1-5	-
TGCAGCGTTGGTAACTCCCGGACAGATACGCAGTATTTT	CSVGNSRTDTQYF	-	TRBV29-1	TRBJ2-3	-
TGTGCCAGCAGCCAAACGGCGGGAGCCTACAATGAGCAGTTCTTC	CASSQTAGAYNEQFF	-	TRBV14	TRBJ2-1	TRBD2
TGTGCCAGCAGTTACACAACAGGGGATCAGCCCCAGCATTTT	CASSYTTGDQPQHF	-	TRBV6-2/TRBV6-3	TRBJ1-5	TRBD1
TGTGCCAGTAGTATAACTAGATTCGACAATGAGCAGTTCTTC	CASSITRFDNEQFF	-	TRBV19	TRBJ2-1	-
TGTGCCAGCAGTTCCCAACCACCCAGGGGTGGCAAAAACATTCAGTACTTC	CASSSQPPRGGKNIQYF	-	TRBV27	TRBJ2-4	-
TGTGCCATCAGTGAGTCTCGGGCTAGCGGGGACCACAATGAGCAGTTCTTC	CAISESRASGDHNEQFF	-	TRBV10-3	TRBJ2-1	TRBD2
TGTGCCAGCAGTTTTGACAGCCGCTCCTACAATGAGCAGTTCTTC	CASSFDSRSYNEQFF	-	TRBV28	TRBJ2-1	-
TGTGCCAGCTCAGCTATAAAAGGCAATCAGCCCCAGCATTTT	CASSAIKGNQPQHF	-	TRBV18	TRBJ1-5	-
TGTGCCAGCAGCCAAGAAGCAGTCAGCTCCTATAATTCACCCCTCCACTTT	CASSQEAVSSYNSPLHF	few	TRBV14	TRBJ1-6	-
TGTGCCAGCTCACCCTCTACAGGGGCGAACACTGAAGCTTTCTTT	CASSPSTGANTEAFF	-	TRBV18	TRBJ1-1	TRBD1
TGTGCCAGCAGACGACAACCCGGACAGTACACAGATACGCAGTATTTT	CASRRQPGQYTDTQYF	-	TRBV4-2	TRBJ2-3	-
TGTGCCAGCAGTATAGCGGGGCCGAGTCAAGAGACCCAGTACTTC	CASSIAGPSQETQYF	-	TRBV28	TRBJ2-5	TRBD2
TGTGCCAGCTCACCCGACAGGGGAGGAAACACCATATATTTT	CASSPDRGGNTIYF	-	TRBV18	TRBJ1-3	TRBD1
TGTGCCAGCAGATCTAGCGGATACAACTATGGCTACACCTTC	CASRSSGYNYGYTF	-	TRBV6-5	TRBJ1-2	-
TGTGCCAGCAGCCCTACTAGGGGGACTGAAGCTTTCTTT	CASSPTRGTEAFF	-	TRBV7-9	TRBJ1-1	-
TGTGCCAGCAGCTTATGGGGGGTTGACACCGGGGAGCTGTTTTTT	CASSLWGVDTGELFF	-	TRBV7-2	TRBJ2-2	-
TGCGCCAGCAGCCAAGCTGGGGTGGGGGAGACCCAGTACTTC	CASSQAGVGETQYF	few	TRBV4-1	TRBJ2-5	-
TGTGCCTGGCGGGACAGGGGCGGAAACACCATATATTTT	CAWRDRGGNTIYF	-	TRBV30	TRBJ1-3	TRBD1
TGTGCCAGCAGCTTATTCGGTAGGGACCAAGAGACCCAGTACTTC	CASSLFGRDQETQYF	-	TRBV7-9	TRBJ2-5	-
TGTGCCAGCAGCTTGTCGACCGCTACCTACAATGAGCAGTTCTTC	CASSLSTATYNEQFF	-	TRBV5-4	TRBJ2-1	-
TGTGCCAGCTCACCCTCGACAGGGGGCGCGTCAACTAATGAAAAACTGTTTTTT	CASSPSTGGASTNEKLFF	-	TRBV18	TRBJ1-4	TRBD1
TGTGCCAGCAGCTTGGCCCGGGGCGGGGAAAATAGGAATGAGCAGTTCTTC	CASSLARGGENRNEQFF	-	TRBV5-6	TRBJ2-1	-
TGTGCCAGCAGCCAATCCCTCGGACTGATTAACACCGGGGAGCTGTTTTTT	CASSQSLGLINTGELFF	many	TRBV3-1/TRBV3-2	TRBJ2-2	-
TGTGCCAGCACTCTAGACCGGACTAGCGGCACAGATACGCAGTATTTT	CASTLDRTSGTDTQYF	few	TRBV7-8	TRBJ2-3	TRBD2
TGTGCCAGCTCACCAAGGGGCTCTGGGGCCAACGTCCTGACTTTC	CASSPRGSGANVLTF	-	TRBV18	TRBJ2-6	-
TGTGCCAGCAGTCAAAGGACAGGGACAGATACGCAGTATTTT	CASSQRTGTDTQYF	-	TRBV6-5	TRBJ2-3	TRBD1
TGTGCCAGCAGCTTTCAGGGGACTACTGGCTACACCTTC	CASSFQGTTGYTF	few	TRBV9	TRBJ1-2	-
TGCGCCAGCACTCGGACAGGGGGCAGGGGTGAAAAACTGTTTTTT	CASTRTGGRGEKLFF	-	TRBV10-2	TRBJ1-4	TRBD1
TGTGCCACCACGCCTCAGACAGGCAATCAGCCCCAGCATTTT	CATTPQTGNQPQHF	-	TRBV19	TRBJ1-5	-
TGTGCCAGCAGCGTAGCTGACACAACGAATGAGCAGTTCTTC	CASSVADTTNEQFF	few	TRBV9	TRBJ2-1	-
TGTGCCACCAGTGATTTCCGGGGAACGGACGAGCAGTACTTC	CATSDFRGTDEQYF	-	TRBV24-1	TRBJ2-7	-
TGTGCCAGCAGCCAAGATCGGGGGACTAATGAAAAACTGTTTTTT	CASSQDRGTNEKLFF	-	TRBV14	TRBJ1-4	-
TGCAGCGCTCAGGGGGGGGCAAGAGATACGCAGTATTTT	CSAQGGARDTQYF	few	TRBV29-1	TRBJ2-3	-
TGTGCCAGCAGTGAATATGAGGGGGCCCGGACTTTCTTT	CASSEYEGARTFF	-	TRBV2	TRBJ1-1	TRBD1
TGTGCCAGCAATTTCGAGGGGGCGACCTCCTACAATGAGCAGTTCTTC	CASNFEGATSYNEQFF	-	TRBV2	TRBJ2-1	TRBD1
TGTGCCAGCAGTCCGGGCGGACTGGGAGGGATGAACACTGAAGCTTTCTTT	CASSPGGLGGMNTEAFF	-	TRBV28	TRBJ1-1	-
TGTGCCAGCAGCGATACTGGCGGGGCGCTAGCCTACACCTTC	CASSDTGGALAYTF	few	TRBV9	TRBJ1-2	-
TGTGCCAGTAGTATCGCCCCCAGGGGGCGAGAAAAACTGTTTTTT	CASSIAPRGREKLFF	-	TRBV19	TRBJ1-4	TRBD1
TGCAGCGTTCGAAGCCTTCAGGGGAACTCTGGGGCCAACGTCCTGACTTTC	CSVRSLQGNSGANVLTF	-	TRBV29-1	TRBJ2-6	-
TGTGCCAGCAGCTCTTCTTCGAACACCGGGGAGCTGTTTTTT	CASSSSSNTGELFF	-	TRBV7-9	TRBJ2-2	-
TGTGCCAGCTCACCAGACAGGGAGTCTGGCTACACCTTC	CASSPDRESGYTF	once	TRBV18	TRBJ1-2	TRBD1
TGTGCCAGCAACCCCGGGACTCACGGGGAGCTGTTTTTT	CASNPGTHGELFF	-	TRBV2	TRBJ2-2	-
TGTGCCTGGAGTGTCGGCAGCCCTAGTATCGGCGACGTCCTGACTTTC	CAWSVGSPSIGDVLTF	-	TRBV30	TRBJ2-6	-
TGTGCCAGCAGGGTACTAGCGAATTCCTACGAGCAGTACTTC	CASRVLANSYEQYF	-	TRBV27	TRBJ2-7	TRBD2